The 24 T cell receptor beta chains below all came from one sample that was sequenced in a study of spatial heterogeneity in lung cancer. Noted time point: sample taken at primary tumor resection. Sequencing of whole RNA from tumor, nontumor lung or frozen PBMC involved no sorting. One entry per CDR3 protein, called by TCRdb with MiXCR from the 5' RACE reads. Of approximately 12,000 distinct CDR3 sequences in the sample, roughly 6.2% were seen once. The material was normal lung tissue next to the tumor, obtained at surgery. These receptors originate from a male donor with early-stage non-small cell lung cancer.

This clonotype has a count of ten or more. This chain uses TRBV6-2 or TRBV6-3 with TRBJ2-2, with D maybe TRBD2 (5 bases). The CDR3 sequence is 15 residues long. Trimming cost V 2 bases and J 6 bases, with 13 bases left between them. Per germline, CDR1 MNHEY and CDR2 SVGEGT. CDR3 in DNA: TGTGCCAGCAGTTACCGGGGTACGGGCTCCGGGGAGCTGTTTTTT. Protein product: CASSYRGTGSGELFF.

This clonotype was seen ten or more times. DNA of the CDR3: TGTGCCAGCAGCCTTCGGACTAGCTACAATGAGCAGTTCTTC. Encoded protein: CASSLRTSYNEQFF. This chain links TRBV7-2 with TRBJ2-1; TRBD2 aligns across 7 bases. Germline V CDR1 and CDR2: SGHTA, FQGNSA. The junction had 4 bases not matched to a gene; V was cut back by 5 bases and J by 3 bases. The CDR3 runs to 14 residues.

This clonotype was seen at least ten times. This sequence joins TRBV9 and TRBJ1-1, with D maybe TRBD1 (6 bases). Germline V gene data show CDR1 as SGDLS and CDR2 as YYNGEE. This CDR3 has 16 residues. The V and J ends lost 1 base and 0 bases respectively, with 13 bases between them. Written as DNA, the CDR3 is TGTGCCAGCAGCGTACCCTTTGGGACACTGAACACTGAAGCTTTCTTT. As protein: CASSVPFGTLNTEAFF.

This clonotype is judged medium-sized. This chain uses TRBV6-5 with TRBJ2-2, with D perhaps TRBD1 (5 bases). The CDR3 is made up of 14 amino acids. V shed 10 bases and J shed 5 bases, with 17 bases lying between them. The V gene's germline CDR1 is MNHEY and CDR2 SVGAGI. CDR3 in amino acids: CATSVGALTGELFF. DNA for the CDR3: TGTGCCACCTCGGTAGGGGCCTTGACCGGGGAGCTGTTTTTT.

V and J are TRBV5-4 and TRBJ2-3; tentatively, D is TRBD1 or TRBD2 (5 bases each). CDR1 and CDR2 from the germline V gene are SGHNT and YYREEE (reference sequence). The CDR3 is 14 amino acids. V was cut by 0 bases and J by 4 bases, with 9 bases left in between. The CDR3 loop is CASSLGTGPDTQYF. CDR3 nucleotides: TGTGCCAGCAGCTTGGGGACGGGGCCAGATACGCAGTATTTT.

Ten or more counts support this clonotype. V is TRBV6-1 and J is TRBJ1-5; 8 bases map to TRBD1. V was pared by 4 bases and J by 5 bases, with 10 bases of the junction left unmatched. CDR1 is MNHNS and CDR2 is SASEGT in the germline V gene. The CDR3 covers 16 residues. The CDR3 nucleotides read TGTGCCAGCAGTGCGCCGACAGGGGCAAGCTATCAGCCCCAGCATTTT. Translation: CASSAPTGASYQPQHF.

This clonotype is termed medium-sized (0.01 to 0.1%). The chain carries TRBV5-4 and TRBJ2-5, with a possible D match to TRBD1 (6 bases). The CDR3 contains 14 residues. V was pared by 5 bases and J by 2 bases, with 13 bases between. Per the germline V gene, CDR1 is SGHNT and CDR2 is YYREEE (reference sequence). Here the CDR3 DNA reads TGTGCCAGCAGTTCCAAAGGGGGACAAGAGACCCAGTACTTC. This translates into CASSSKGGQETQYF. Full variable domain (outside the CDR3, taken from reference TRBV5-4 and TRBJ2-5): ETGVTQSPTHLIKTRGQQVTLRCSSQSGHNTVSWYQQALGQGPQFIFQYYREEENGRGNFPPRFSGLQFPNYSSELNVNALELDDSALYLCASSSKGGQETQYFGPGTRLLVL.

This clonotype was detected a few times. The V gene is TRBV11-2, the J gene TRBJ2-6, with no clear D. CDR1 is SGHAT and CDR2 is FQNNGV in the germline V gene. The germline V and J ends were trimmed by 1 base and 5 bases, with 12 bases remaining between them. This CDR3 is built from 16 residues. The CDR3 loop reads CASSLGAELRANVLTF. The CDR3 nucleotides are TGTGCCAGCAGCTTAGGGGCCGAGTTAAGGGCCAACGTCCTGACTTTC.

The chain combines TRBV12-3 or TRBV12-4 with TRBJ2-7; weak D call: TRBD1 (5 bases). The CDR3 length is 14 residues. V gave up 6 bases and J gave up 3 bases, with 15 bases separating them. CDR3 sequence reads: CASSLMQGVYEQYF. The CDR3 DNA sequence: TGTGCCAGCAGCCTAATGCAGGGCGTCTACGAGCAGTACTTC.

This clonotype has ten or more counts. The J gene is TRBJ2-7, the V gene TRBV11-2, with D hard to call. The CDR3 loop spans 11 amino acids. V was cut by 5 bases and J by 3 bases, with 5 bases left in between. Germline CDR1 is SGHAT and CDR2 is FQNNGV. CDR3 amino acids: CASSANYEQYF. CDR3 DNA sequence: TGTGCCAGCAGCGCGAACTACGAGCAGTACTTC.

This clonotype appeared many times. The chain carries TRBV3-1 and TRBJ1-5; D possibly corresponds to TRBD1 (6 bases). The germline V and J ends were trimmed by 6 bases and 7 bases, with 22 bases remaining between them. The V gene's germline CDR1 is LGHDT and CDR2 YNNKEL (reference sequence). CDR3 length: 16 amino acids. The DNA for the CDR3 is TGTGCCAGCAGTCCGAACCGTGGGGGCGCCTCCCAGCCCCAGCATTTT. This encodes CASSPNRGGASQPQHF.

This clonotype was observed at least ten times. The chain is built from TRBV6-2 or TRBV6-3 and TRBJ2-1, with D perhaps TRBD2 (5 bases). The CDR3 loop spans 16 amino acids. Between the trimmed V and J ends, which lost 6 bases and 0 bases, there was a span of 15 bases. The germline V gene has CDR1 MNHEY and CDR2 SVGEGT. CDR3 in amino acids: CASSPSGWSSYNEQFF. CDR3 bases: TGTGCCAGCAGCCCCTCGGGGTGGAGCTCCTACAATGAGCAGTTCTTC.

This clonotype was counted ten times or more. V and J are TRBV7-9 and TRBJ2-2, with 7 positions matching TRBD1. CDR1 is SEHNR, CDR2 FQNEAQ, per germline (reference sequence). V was pared by 5 bases and J by 1 base, with 16 bases of the junction left unmatched. CDR3 length: 19 residues. CDR3 bases: TGTGCCAGCAGCGCGCTCCAGGGATATCGACAGGGGAACACCGGGGAGCTGTTTTTT. It is translated as CASSALQGYRQGNTGELFF.

Many counts were recorded for this clonotype. The chain uses TRBV29-1 and TRBJ2-1; D possibly corresponds to TRBD2 (6 bases). Germline CDR1 and CDR2: SQVTM and ANQGSEA. This CDR3 contains 15 residues. With 7 bases removed from V and 2 bases from J, the gap between germline ends came to 18 bases. The CDR3 sequence is CSGRHSGGTYNEQFF. The CDR3 nucleotides are TGCAGCGGAAGACATAGCGGCGGGACCTACAATGAGCAGTTCTTC.

Ten or more counts support this clonotype. The rearrangement links TRBV7-2 to TRBJ2-5; D unclear. This CDR3 spans 14 amino acids. Deletions cut 3 bases from V and 1 base from J, with 9 bases between. Germline loops: CDR1 SGHTA, CDR2 FQGNSA. The CDR3 bases are TGTGCCAGCAGCTTTAACGCCTTCCAAGAGACCCAGTACTTC. It yields the protein CASSFNAFQETQYF.

The chain couples TRBV9 to TRBJ2-6, with D perhaps TRBD1 (5 bases). Germline CDR1 and CDR2: SGDLS and YYNGEE. Deletions cut 0 bases from V and 6 bases from J, with 7 bases between. This CDR3 has 14 amino acids. The CDR3 loop is CASSVEGLANVLTF. The CDR3 DNA sequence: TGTGCCAGCAGCGTAGAGGGGCTGGCCAACGTCCTGACTTTC. The full variable domain, with the rest looked up from reference TRBV9 and TRBJ2-6, is DSGVTQTPKHLITATGQRVTLRCSPRSGDLSVYWYQQSLDQGLQFLIQYYNGEERAKGNILERFSAQQFPDLHSELNLSSLELGDSALYFCASSVEGLANVLTFGAGSRLTVL.

This clonotype has just a few counts. The genes are TRBV7-9 and TRBJ2-5; 11 bases align to TRBD2. The CDR3 loop spans 16 amino acids. V lost 1 base and J lost 5; bases outside the gene matches: 6. Germline V gives CDR1 SEHNR, CDR2 FQNEAQ (reference sequence). Here the CDR3 reads CASSLVLAGVLETQYF. CDR3 DNA sequence: TGTGCCAGCAGCTTAGTACTAGCGGGAGTCTTGGAGACCCAGTACTTC.

This clonotype was detected many times. The chain employs TRBV10-2 and TRBJ2-2; D unclear. CDR3 length: 11 residues. V gave up 6 bases and J gave up 3 bases, with 2 bases separating them. Germline CDR1 reads WSHSY; CDR2 reads SAAADI. The CDR3 sequence is CASSDTGELFF. CDR3 DNA sequence: TGCGCCAGCAGCGACACCGGGGAGCTGTTTTTT.

This clonotype was seen at least ten times. This chain uses TRBV10-1 with TRBJ2-1; maybe TRBD1 (6 bases). V was pared by 3 bases and J by 12 bases, with 15 bases between. Germline CDR1 WNHNN, CDR2 SYGVQD (reference sequence). CDR3 length: 13 residues. CDR3 sequence: CASSDPTGPGQFF. CDR3 DNA: TGCGCCAGCAGTGATCCGACAGGCCCGGGGCAGTTCTTC.

This clonotype turned up a few times. V and J are TRBV7-9 and TRBJ2-5, with TRBD2 as a possible D gene (6 bases). CDR1 and CDR2 (germline): SEHNR, FQNEAQ (reference sequence). This CDR3 comprises 12 residues. The ends were cut back, 6 bases at V and 3 bases at J, with 8 bases in the middle. The CDR3 sequence is CASRGLEETQYF. DNA for the CDR3: TGTGCCAGCAGGGGACTTGAAGAGACCCAGTACTTC.

This clonotype showed up just once. Since a much larger clone is just one base distant, this may be a read error. This chain connects TRBV19 to TRBJ2-3; D might be TRBD2 (5 bases). Germline V gives CDR1 LNHDA, CDR2 SQIVND (reference sequence). There are 14 residues in the CDR3. CDR3 bases: TGTGCCAGTAGTATTGGCGGAGCGGCAGATACGCCGTATTTT. Translation: CASSIGGAADTPYF. Drawing the rest from reference TRBV19 and TRBJ2-3, the complete variable domain is DGGITQSPKYLFRKEGQNVTLSCEQNLNHDAMYWYRQDPGQGLRLIYYSQIVNDFQKGDIAEGYSVSREKKESFPLTVTSAQKNPTAFYLCASSIGGAADTPYFGPGTRLTVL.

This clonotype was counted many times. The chain links TRBV27 to TRBJ2-1; D is perhaps TRBD1 (6 bases). The germline V gene encodes CDR1 MNHEY and CDR2 SMNVEV (reference sequence). The CDR3 sequence is 16 residues long. The V end lost 6 bases, the J end lost 0 bases, and 15 bases lay between the germline ends. The CDR3 here is CASSPRTALSYNEQFF. DNA of the CDR3: TGTGCCAGCAGCCCCCGGACAGCCCTCTCCTACAATGAGCAGTTCTTC.

This clonotype was seen a few times. V is TRBV11-3 and J is TRBJ1-1; D remains unclear. V shed 4 bases and J shed 5 bases, with 17 bases lying between them. The germline V gene encodes CDR1 SGHNT and CDR2 YENEEA. This CDR3 comprises 15 residues. The CDR3 DNA follows: TGTGCCAGCAGCTCAAGAGGTAGTTATAGGACTGAAGCTTTCTTT. It is translated as CASSSRGSYRTEAFF.

The table lists this clonotype with many counts. V and J are TRBV30 and TRBJ1-1; no clear D. This CDR3 has 12 residues. The ends were cut back, 4 bases at V and 3 bases at J, with 9 bases in the middle. CDR1 is GTSNPN and CDR2 is SVGIG in the germline V gene (reference sequence). The CDR3 coding sequence is TGTGCCTGGACAAGGGCCCACACTGAAGCTTTCTTT. It specifies CAWTRAHTEAFF. Looking up the rest from reference TRBV30 and TRBJ1-1 gives the full variable domain: SQTIHQWPATLVQPVGSPLSLECTVEGTSNPNLYWYRQAAGRGLQLLFYSVGIGQISSEVPQNLSASRPQDRQFILSSKKLLLSDSGFYLCAWTRAHTEAFFGQGTRLTVV.